Below, 9 T cell receptor beta chains from the same sample are listed, as sequenced in a study of control samples from healthy donors and cancer patients. Profiled with immunoSEQ multiplex PCR; TCRdb holds only in-frame clones, not every one. The sample has 9,500 to 15,000 clones, more than 75% seen once. The sequencing input was formalin-fixed, paraffin-embedded tissue. The receptors come from a male donor with melanoma.

The chain recombines TRBV27 with TRBJ2-4; maybe TRBD2 (6 bases). V lost 6 bases, J lost 2 bases, and 14 bases lay in between. The CDR3 has 15 residues. From germline, CDR1 is MNHEY and CDR2 SMNVEV (reference sequence). The CDR3 DNA reads TGTGCCAGCAGGGGGGGAGGATGGCCCAAAAACATTCAGTACTTC. It yields the protein CASRGGGWPKNIQYF.

J is TRBJ2-1 and V is TRBV5-1; TRBD2 matches at 9 bases. V gave up 4 bases and J gave up 10 bases; unmatched junction bases: 6. The germline V gene has CDR1 SGHRS and CDR2 YFSETQ. The CDR3 has 13 amino acids. The CDR3 bases are TGCGCCAGCAGCGCGGGAGGGCCATTCGAGCAGTTCTTC. This gives the protein CASSAGGPFEQFF.

This clone was seen a handful of times. This chain links TRBV12-3 or TRBV12-4 with TRBJ1-2; D unclear. This CDR3 region has 12 residues. The V end lost 7 bases, the J end lost 6 bases, and 12 bases lay between the germline ends. In nucleotides, the CDR3 is TGTGCCAGCAACCTAGAAGAGGATGGCTACACCTTC. It translates to CASNLEEDGYTF.

This clone turned up a few times. V usage is TRBV3-1 (or the pseudogene TRBV3-2) and J usage is TRBJ2-7, with 8 bases that match TRBD2. V gave up 0 bases and J gave up 2 bases; unmatched junction bases: 12. Germline V lookup: CDR1 LGHDT, CDR2 YNNKEL (reference sequence). CDR3 length: 18 amino acids. The chain's CDR3 is CASSQDIEFAGGPYEQYF. Here the CDR3 DNA reads TGTGCCAGCAGCCAAGATATTGAGTTCGCGGGAGGACCCTACGAGCAGTACTTC.

The chain has TRBV7-9 and TRBJ1-4; 7 nucleotides line up with TRBD1. The J segment lost 12 bases and the V segment lost 5 bases, leaving 9 bases of the junction unmatched. CDR3 length equals 13 residues. Germline CDR1 SEHNR, CDR2 FQNEAQ (reference sequence). The CDR3 sequence: CASSLTGQNQLFF. The CDR3, as DNA: TGTGCCAGCAGCCTGACGGGACAGAATCAACTGTTTTTT.

V is TRBV5-6 and J is TRBJ2-5; D gene uncertain. Between the trimmed V and J ends, which lost 0 bases and 3 bases, there was a span of 0 bases. The V gene's germline CDR1 is SGHDT and CDR2 YYEEEE. The length of the CDR3 is 11 residues. The CDR3 DNA sequence: TGTGCCAGCAGCTTGGAAGAGACCCAGTACTTC. Amino acids: CASSLEETQYF.

The chain couples TRBV6-5 to TRBJ1-1, with D uncertain. Germline CDR1 MNHEY, CDR2 SVGAGI. The CDR3 is 13 residues long. V was pared by 6 bases and J by 1 base, with 9 bases between. CDR3 in amino acids: CASRMTQNTEAFF. In nucleotides, the CDR3 is TGTGCCAGCAGGATGACACAGAACACTGAAGCTTTCTTT.

The chain links TRBV2 to TRBJ2-3; TRBD2 matches at 8 bases. In germline, CDR1 is SNHLY, CDR2 FYNNEI. Trimming removed 3 bases from V and 6 bases from J; junction bases left unmatched: 11. CDR3 length equals 16 residues. As DNA, the CDR3 is TGTGCCAGCAGTGAGTTGGACGGGAGGGCCGCGGATACGCAGTATTTT. Encoded protein: CASSELDGRAADTQYF.

The chain has TRBV5-6 and TRBJ1-1, with a weak D call TRBD1 (5 bases). The length of the CDR3 is 16 residues. Germline V gene sequence: CDR1 SGHDT, CDR2 YYEEEE. V lost 1 base and J lost 2, with 15 bases in between. The DNA for the CDR3 is TGTGCCAGCAGCTTGTTGGGATCACAGGCTAACACTGAAGCTTTCTTT. Translation gives CASSLLGSQANTEAFF. The entire variable domain, with the rest obtained from reference TRBV5-6 and TRBJ1-1, is as follows: DAGVTQSPTHLIKTRGQQVTLRCSPKSGHDTVSWYQQALGQGPQFIFQYYEEEERQRGNFPDRFSGHQFPNYSSELNVNALLLGDSALYLCASSLLGSQANTEAFFGQGTRLTVV.